The clone carrying this T cell receptor (beta chain) was recorded only once. The antigen is unknown. These data come from a study of cytomegalovirus exposure and HLA in healthy donors. About the study: As released early, the data held about 85 million unique TCRs from HLA-typed donors. Of the donors genotyped, approximately 430 in all, 75% to 85% fell in the Caucasian-associated ancestry cluster.

Germline V gives CDR1 LGHNT, CDR2 FRNRAP. Trimming removed 5 bases from V and 0 bases from J; junction bases left unmatched: 9. This CDR3 has 16 amino acids. Overall study findings and caveats: Differences between HLA loci emerged in a later analysis of TCR association rates, with DRB1 most and HLA-C fewest. Earlier analysis looked at TCR beta V segments, and most were productive about 90% or about 30% of the time.

The PCR made use of 60 Vbeta and 13 Jbeta primers. Assay: immunoSEQ multiplex PCR; the TCRdb copy retains only in-frame clones and omits some. The sample yields 100,000 to 150,000 clones, 50% to 75% seen once. J is TRBJ2-5 and V is TRBV12-5, with TRBD2 matching 7 bases. The receptor comes from a middle-aged woman in good health and CMV-seropositive. Sequencing input: PBMCs. The CDR3 reads CASGIPGLWDQETQYF. In nucleotides, the CDR3 is TGTGCTAGTGGTATACCGGGACTATGGGACCAAGAGACCCAGTACTTC.